Following are 29 T cell receptor beta chains from one sample sequenced in a study of human T cells and chemical hapten exposure (dated by TCRdb to 2020 to 2022). Library method: RACE. These reads were obtained on a NextSeq 500. The raw public data were reprocessed by TCRdb itself: fastp quality trimming at Q25, MiXCR clonotype calling, in-frame beta chains only. All rows with the same CDR3 protein become a single entry with the most common DNA and genes. This sample holds about 82,000 distinct CDR3 sequences; 13% were observed only once. The ten largest clones capture about 5.7% of the sample. According to the study, the label for this sample's time point signals: patch test 3, about 24 weeks after DPC sensitization. What the treatment or condition label conveys for this sample: therapeutic diphenylcyclopropenone sensitization with weekly scalp DPC. This material consisted of whole blood, taken in connection with sensitization to the hapten diphenylcyclopropenone (DPC). The receptors come from a woman between 50 and 59 years old with alopecia areata. Some clones in this sample may be carry-over from other donors' samples.

This clonotype has only a few counts. The chain combines TRBV7-3 with TRBJ2-6, with D perhaps assigned TRBD1 or TRBD2 (6 bases each). Germline assignment: CDR1 SGHTA and CDR2 FQGTGA. Between the trimmed V and J ends, which lost 2 bases and 0 bases, there was a span of 14 bases. The CDR3 runs to 18 residues. The CDR3 coding sequence is TGTGCCAGCAGCTTAGCTCGGGGGCCACGCTCTGGGGCCAACGTCCTGACTTTC. Translated, it gives CASSLARGPRSGANVLTF.

The chain couples TRBV29-1 to TRBJ2-5; TRBD2 matches at 11 bases. From germline, CDR1 is SQVTM and CDR2 ANQGSEA. This CDR3 has 13 residues. J lost 12 bases, V lost 6 bases, and 12 bases had no gene match. This CDR3 is CSVSGTSGGSKYF. CDR3 sequence (DNA): TGCAGCGTGTCCGGGACTAGCGGAGGCTCTAAGTACTTC.

This clonotype occurred many times. The chain has TRBV20-1 and TRBJ2-1, with TRBD1 matching 8 bases. The CDR3 spans 15 residues. CDR1 is DFQATT, CDR2 SNEGSKA, per germline (reference sequence). J was trimmed by 6 bases and V by 0 bases; bases with no gene match: 7. CDR3 protein: CSARDGQGAPNEQFF. CDR3 DNA sequence: TGCAGTGCTAGAGATGGCCAGGGGGCGCCCAATGAGCAGTTCTTC.

This clonotype has at least ten counts. The chain recombines TRBV12-3 or TRBV12-4 with TRBJ2-3; the match to TRBD1 covers 7 bases. There are 15 residues in the CDR3. V dropped 4 bases and J dropped 0; count of bases not matched to a gene: 4. The CDR3 here is CASSWDSQSTDTQYF. CDR3 bases: TGTGCCAGCAGTTGGGACAGCCAGAGCACAGATACGCAGTATTTT.

In its sample, this clonotype was seen many times. The gene calls are TRBV15 and TRBJ2-1, with D perhaps matching TRBD1 or TRBD2 (5 bases each). From germline, CDR1 is LNHNV and CDR2 YYDKDF (reference sequence). V was clipped by 5 bases and J by 5 bases, with 13 bases between them. This CDR3 has 14 residues. CDR3 amino acids: CATSGRDGHNEQFF. CDR3 bases: TGTGCCACCAGCGGCCGGGACGGACACAATGAGCAGTTCTTC.

This chain links TRBV12-3 or TRBV12-4 with TRBJ2-5, with D unresolved. Trimming left V 1 base short and J 6 bases short, with 3 bases between. This CDR3 region has 11 residues. CDR3 bases: TGTGCCAGCAGTTTAGGCCAGACCCAGTACTTC. It translates to CASSLGQTQYF.

This clonotype was observed a few times. V and J are TRBV5-1 and TRBJ1-4; TRBD1 agrees at 9 bases. This CDR3 is built from 15 residues. Germline V gives CDR1 SGHRS, CDR2 YFSETQ. After removal of 0 bases from V and 7 bases from J, the junction contained 4 bases not matched to a gene. The CDR3 loop reads CASSLAGGQGEKLFF. Written as DNA, the CDR3 is TGCGCCAGCAGCTTGGCCGGGGGACAGGGTGAAAAACTGTTTTTT.

V and J are TRBV6-2 or TRBV6-3 and TRBJ1-2; D may be TRBD1 (6 bases). V lost 0 bases and J 5 bases, leaving 19 bases between the germline ends. Per the germline V gene, CDR1 is MNHEY and CDR2 is SVGEGT. CDR3 length: 17 residues. The DNA of the CDR3 is TGTGCCAGCAGTTACTCGATTTTCCCGGGACATGCTTATGGCTACACCTTC. Translation: CASSYSIFPGHAYGYTF.

Notes on this clonotype: With a much larger clone just one base away, this may be a read error. This chain connects TRBV7-6 to TRBJ2-2, with TRBD2 matching over 10 bases. Trimming cost V 1 base and J 3 bases; bases outside gene matches: 5. The CDR3 extends over 17 amino acids. Germline values: CDR1 SGHVS, CDR2 FNYEAQ. The CDR3, as DNA: TGTGCCAGCAGCTTAGGTTTAGCGGGAGGTTACACCGGGGAGCTGTTTTTT. Amino acids: CASSLGLAGGYTGELFF.

This clonotype was picked up many times. The gene calls are TRBV19 and TRBJ2-7; D uncertain. Germline values: CDR1 LNHDA, CDR2 SQIVND (reference sequence). CDR3 length: 16 residues. V was cut by 3 bases and J by 1 base, with 16 bases left in between. The CDR3 sequence is CASSITPFGGSYEQYF. The CDR3 bases are TGTGCCAGTAGTATCACCCCCTTCGGCGGTTCCTACGAGCAGTACTTC.

This clonotype has ten or more counts. V usage is TRBV29-1 and J usage is TRBJ2-1, with a weak D call TRBD2 (6 bases). Between the trimmed V and J ends, which lost 2 bases and 6 bases, there was a span of 17 bases. Germline assignment: CDR1 SQVTM and CDR2 ANQGSEA. There are 15 residues in the CDR3. The DNA for the CDR3 is TGCAGCGTTGAACATAGGGCTAGCGCCCCCAATGAGCAGTTCTTC. It encodes CSVEHRASAPNEQFF.

This clonotype was found a few times. This chain uses TRBV7-9 with TRBJ1-2, with 8 bases that match TRBD1. There are 13 residues in the CDR3. Germline CDR1 and CDR2: SEHNR and FQNEAQ (reference sequence). Germline trimming cut 3 bases from V and 12 bases from J; bases unmatched to any gene: 9. The CDR3: CASSLAAGGKHTF. The CDR3 DNA reads as TGTGCCAGCAGCTTGGCGGCAGGGGGCAAACACACCTTC.

There are a few counts of this clonotype. The chain has TRBV12-3 or TRBV12-4 and TRBJ2-1; unclear D gene. V was clipped by 6 bases and J by 0 bases, with 9 bases between them. The CDR3 loop spans 14 amino acids. The CDR3 nucleotides are TGTGCCAGCAGACCACTAAGCTCCTACAATGAGCAGTTCTTC. It codes for CASRPLSSYNEQFF.

This clonotype was seen at least ten times. The rearrangement links TRBV20-1 to TRBJ2-3; D might be TRBD2 (6 bases). V was clipped by 5 bases and J by 2 bases, with 11 bases between them. The germline gives CDR1 DFQATT, CDR2 SNEGSKA (reference sequence). The CDR3 runs to 13 residues. CDR3 residues: CSAGSGFTDTQYF. The CDR3 DNA is TGCAGTGCTGGAAGCGGGTTCACAGATACGCAGTATTTT.

This clonotype was found a few times. The rearrangement links TRBV28 to TRBJ1-5, with D unclear. This CDR3 region has 16 residues. Germline assignment: CDR1 MDHEN and CDR2 SYDVKM. The germline V and J ends were trimmed by 0 bases and 2 bases, with 11 bases remaining between them. The CDR3 coding sequence is TGTGCCAGCAGTTTATGGCTGGCGAGGGGCAATCAGCCCCAGCATTTT. It translates to CASSLWLARGNQPQHF.

CDR3 nucleotides: TGCAGCGTGGGGGCGGTGAGCTCCTACGAGCAGTACTTC. Its protein is CSVGAVSSYEQYF. The rearrangement links TRBV29-1 to TRBJ2-7; maybe TRBD1 (6 bases). Germline-derived CDR1 and CDR2 are SQVTM and ANQGSEA. Trimming took off 6 bases at V and 0 bases at J, with 12 bases between the two ends. This CDR3 comprises 13 residues.

This clonotype occurred many times. The CDR3 is CASSEVGFQPQHF. In nucleotides, the CDR3 is TGTGCCAGCAGTGAAGTGGGATTTCAGCCCCAGCATTTT. This chain connects TRBV6-1 to TRBJ1-5; D uncertain. CDR1 and CDR2 (germline): MNHNS, SASEGT. The CDR3 runs 13 residues. Trimming pared 1 base from V and 6 bases from J, leaving 7 bases between.

This clonotype was found many times. V is TRBV7-9 and J is TRBJ2-2; 10 bases fit TRBD2. The CDR3 has 17 residues. J lost 6 bases, V lost 5 bases, and 12 bases had no gene match. Germline assignment: CDR1 SEHNR and CDR2 FQNEAQ (reference sequence). CDR3 sequence reads: CASSPPSSGSVAGELFF. The CDR3 nucleotides read TGTGCCAGCAGCCCCCCTTCTAGCGGGAGCGTGGCCGGGGAGCTGTTTTTT.

The CDR3 loop reads CAISDLTVLDLYF. The DNA for the CDR3 is TGTGCCATCAGTGACCTTACGGTCTTGGATCTGTACTTC. This chain links TRBV10-3 with TRBJ2-7; no reliable D call. Germline CDR1 and CDR2: ENHRY and SYGVKD. The CDR3 runs to 13 residues. V dropped 3 bases and J dropped 12 bases, with 18 bases sitting between them.

The chain has TRBV6-1 and TRBJ1-1; D is unresolved. CDR3 length: 14 amino acids. Germline-derived CDR1 and CDR2 are MNHNS and SASEGT. Trimming removed 8 bases from V and 1 base from J, with 14 bases in between. The CDR3 sequence: CASLLRAQNTEAFF. In DNA, the CDR3 is TGTGCCAGCCTCTTAAGGGCACAGAACACTGAAGCTTTCTTT.

The gene calls are TRBV12-3 or TRBV12-4 and TRBJ1-2; the D gene is possibly TRBD1 (5 bases). The CDR3 runs 12 residues. Trimming cost V 6 bases and J 7 bases, with 12 bases left between them. The CDR3 region has the DNA TGTGCCAGCAGCCCAGGGAAGGCTGGCTACACCTTC. Amino acid sequence: CASSPGKAGYTF.

V and J are TRBV19 and TRBJ2-7, with TRBD1 matching over 7 bases. The ends lost 0 bases at V and 5 bases at J; junction bases unmatched: 7. CDR1 LNHDA and CDR2 SQIVND come from the germline V gene (reference sequence). The CDR3 is made up of 15 amino acids. CDR3 bases: TGTGCCAGTAGTATAGAAACCAGGGGGATCGACGAGCAGTACTTC. This translates into CASSIETRGIDEQYF.

This clonotype was seen a few times. The rearrangement uses TRBV6-5 and TRBJ2-3; TRBD2 aligns across 10 bases. The V and J ends lost 2 bases and 0 bases, in that order; junction bases with no gene match: 5. Looked up from germline, CDR1 is MNHEY and CDR2 is SVGAGI. The CDR3 spans 17 residues. CDR3 sequence: CASSYRLAGASTDTQYF. The CDR3 nucleotides are TGTGCCAGCAGTTACCGACTAGCGGGCGCTAGCACAGATACGCAGTATTTT.

The table lists this clonotype with a few counts. J is TRBJ2-5 and V is TRBV29-1; TRBD1 matches at 7 bases. Trimming cost V 5 bases and J 0 bases; bases outside gene matches: 3. The CDR3 length is 13 residues. The V gene's germline CDR1 is SQVTM and CDR2 ANQGSEA. The CDR3 region has the DNA TGCAGCGTTACCGGACAGGACCAAGAGACCCAGTACTTC. Its translation is CSVTGQDQETQYF.

V is TRBV15 and J is TRBJ2-5; D not certain. Trimming removed 2 bases at V and 1 base at J, with 8 bases between. The CDR3 is 14 amino acids. The germline CDR1 and CDR2 sequences are LNHNV and YYDKDF (reference sequence). CDR3 nucleotide sequence: TGTGCCACCAGCAGATCAGGCGGCCAAGAGACCCAGTACTTC. It yields the protein CATSRSGGQETQYF.

The chain is built from TRBV21-1 and TRBJ1-1. TRBV21-1 is reported as a pseudogene. The CDR3 runs 14 residues. The CDR3 DNA reads TGTGCCAGCAGCAATGGGGATCGGAACACTGAAGCTTTCTTT. Its translation: CASSNGDRNTEAFF.

This clonotype was counted a few times. The genes are TRBV4-2 and TRBJ1-1, with TRBD1 identical over 7 bases. This CDR3 comprises 13 residues. J was trimmed by 1 base and V by 10 bases; bases with no gene match: 6. Germline V CDR1 and CDR2: LGHNA, YNFKEQ. CDR3 loop: CATKTGPNTEAFF. CDR3 in DNA: TGTGCCACCAAGACAGGGCCGAACACTGAAGCTTTCTTT.

The J gene is TRBJ2-1, the V gene TRBV3-1, with a weak D call TRBD1 (6 bases). This CDR3 has 15 residues. With 0 bases removed from V and 8 bases from J, the gap between germline ends came to 14 bases. Looked up from germline, CDR1 is LGHDT and CDR2 is YNNKEL (reference sequence). The CDR3 nucleotides are TGTGCCAGCAGCCAAGATCCCGGGACATTCGATGAGCAGTTCTTC. Translating gives CASSQDPGTFDEQFF.

This clonotype was detected ten times or more. The J gene is TRBJ2-2, the V gene TRBV21-1; the table names TRBD1, a call not compared with the DNA. TRBV21-1 is a pseudogene. This CDR3 has 15 residues. CDR3 nucleotide sequence: TGTGCCAGCAGCAAAATGGCAGGGTCCACCGGGGAGCTGTTTTTT. Amino acids: CASSKMAGSTGELFF.